This T cell receptor (beta chain) was identified in a study of CD8+ T cells in alopecia areata. Study-wide results and limits: Tissue-resident alphabeta T cells belonging to normal skin likewise get sequenced within scalp specimens.

After isolation, RNA underwent reverse transcription to generate cDNA as the sequencing template. TCRdb keeps only in-frame clones here, not all; method: immunoSEQ multiplex PCR. The data hold 50,000 to 80,000 clones, with about 44% observed a single time. This clone has more than one count but fewer than ten. As yet, its antigen is unknown. V dropped 1 base and J dropped 5 bases, with 9 bases sitting between them. The germline CDR1 and CDR2 sequences are SGHNT and YYREEE (reference sequence). The CDR3 sequence is 13 residues long. V is TRBV5-4 and J is TRBJ2-5, with D possibly TRBD2 on 5 matching bases. The clonotype was recovered from a human donor with alopecia areata. The sample comprised NKG2D-low CD8+ T cells sorted from blood. CDR3 in amino acids: CASSLRESETQYF. DNA for the CDR3: TGTGCCAGCAGCTTGAGGGAGTCGGAGACCCAGTACTTC.